This TCR beta chain emerged from a study of cytomegalovirus exposure and HLA in healthy donors (dated by TCRdb to 2016 to 2017). About the study as a whole: In an earlier analysis of 550 to 750 of the donors, 276 Gb of sequence data and 95 million to 130 million unique TCR beta sequences from approximately 180 million T cells were reported. The study combined high-throughput TCR immunosequencing, statistical association of individual TCRs with disease status, and machine learning to predict cytomegalovirus infection status. Among roughly 400 genotyped donors of the cohort, an average of about 240,000 unique TCR beta nucleotide sequences was sequenced per donor, of which roughly 18% were non-productive. The study aimed to test whether signatures of past pathogen exposure could be identified by cataloging public T cell receptors. A later analysis re-examined previously published TCR beta repertoires from 610 or so donors and added high-resolution HLA genotyping to investigate patterns of TCR occurrence. Class I and class II HLA loci were covered by the typing at four-digit resolution. A later genetic analysis took genome-wide SNP genotypes for about three fifths of the 666 donors and used that subset as a discovery cohort. Donor age, sex, ethnicity and CMV serostatus were compiled together with the repertoire data. Of the roughly 400 genotyped donors, 65% to 90% were placed in the genetic ancestry cluster associated with self-reported Caucasian donors. Besides the first cohort of approximately 710 subjects, a separate validation cohort made up of some 110 different subjects was used. In the later analysis, no new phenotypic data were used to find candidate immune exposures; instead, reliance was placed on TCR beta sequences and their occurrence across donors. Typing coverage varied by locus: about 620-630 donors for A, B, C, DRB1 and DQB1; approximately 500 for DQA1; some 610 for DPA1; roughly 450 for DPB1. In an earlier analysis of more than 550 of the donors, high-throughput TCR beta sequencing was used to judge whether each TCR beta V gene segment behaved as functional or pseudogenic. The study used immunosequencing to profile the T cell repertoires of 670 or so subjects and linked those repertoires to cytomegalovirus serostatus. All discovery cohort repertoires had been generated using a single sequencing platform. About 300 gigabases of sequencing data and tens of millions of unique TCR sequences were included in an early release covering roughly 600 HLA-typed donors. Roughly 5 DR-DQ haplotypes were handled as single units for association and clustering because linkage in the cohort was strong.

The library relied on the immunoSEQ multiplex PCR assay. For the multiplex PCR, a mixture combining 60 forward primers for TCR Vbeta segments and 13 reverse primers for TCR Jbeta segments was used. Amplification of the CDR3 region of rearranged TCR beta genes was performed with a multiplex PCR assay on genomic DNA. The Illumina HiSeq System was used to sequence the amplified TCR beta libraries as 87-base-pair reads. The authors' pipeline ran thus. Across the roughly 600 repertoires, a later analysis counted around 80 million unique TCR beta chains, approximately 10 million of which were shared by at least two donors. Raw reads were error-corrected and collapsed into unique sequences with a nearest-neighbor algorithm that merged closely related sequences to remove PCR and sequencing errors. V, D and J gene segments were assigned by aligning CDR3 sequences to IMGT reference sequences. For a sequence to be retained, at least a six-nucleotide match to both a V gene segment and a J gene segment was required. Rearrangements were classified as productive when the CDR3 lacked stop codons and remained in frame with V and J, and all other rearrangements were classified as non-productive. CDR3 was defined according to IMGT convention as the region running from the second conserved V-encoded cysteine to the conserved J-encoded phenylalanine. The earlier analysis of more than 450 of the donors excluded sequences that lacked an unambiguous match to a single V gene segment. An earlier analysis of over 450 of the donors classified V segments as functional when productive rearrangements were above 56.7% and as segregating when the standard deviation between donors was above 5%. To diagnose cytomegalovirus status from the catalog of TCR beta chain sequences, a statistical classification framework was built. V and J gene assignment, in a later analysis, came from comparing TCR nucleotide sequences with IMGT/GENE-DB human TR gene sequences. Using the TCRdist pipeline, a later analysis assigned CDR3 sequences along with most-parsimonious VDJ recombination scenarios. In a later analysis, each TCR beta chain was defined by its CDR3 amino acid sequence together with its V-gene family, and reads without a unique V-gene family were excluded. As a way to deal with suspected cross-contamination and a sequencing artifact, a later analysis dropped more than 500 nucleotide sequences that were highly shared and had low generation probability. In a later analysis, a clonal expansion index for each public chain was calculated from normalized within-repertoire ranks of inferred template counts. A later analysis computed generation probabilities with a VDJ recombination model fitted to out-of-frame rearrangements, and checked the results against IGoR. A later analysis scored TCR-TCR, TCR-HLA and TCR-CMV co-occurrence with hypergeometric tests, applying a repertoire-size bias correction to TCR pairs. A later analysis estimated false discovery rates by permuting HLA or CMV assignments 20 times. In a later analysis, co-occurring TCRs were grouped using DBSCAN, and TCRdist sequence similarity was added for clustering within HLA-allele-positive subsets. Repertoires with fewer than 30,000 or more than 120,000 public chains, plus five repertoires with anomalous nucleotide sharing, were excluded from co-occurrence clustering. The table comes from immuneACCESS by way of TCRdb, which keeps in-frame sequences with V and J called. Part of the clones is missing from these tables; in studies checked, under half for an unresolved V gene and the rest for unknown reasons. The DNA gave D and trimming, while V, J and clone size come from that table. The sample profile shows about 83,000 clones; roughly 76% of them were found once. 1.5% to 2% of the sample is taken by the ten largest.

CDR1 and CDR2 are drawn from the germline V gene: ENHRY, SYGVKD. The cysteine opens and the phenylalanine closes a CDR3 of 15 amino acids. The DNA shown is the 45-base CDR3, in frame from base 1. V has 1 base trimmed and J has 4 bases trimmed; junction bases matching no gene number 3. Study-level results and caveats: Linkage disequilibrium might explain the correlated functional status among segregating V segments, but an unknown experimental factor could not be excluded. The authors suggested that the approach could potentially be extended to other disease states and immunological phenotypes. Strong co-occurrence of HLA alleles, especially DR and DQ, made assigning TCR associations to individual alleles difficult. The earlier analysis of a few hundred of the donors excluded 15 to 20 rarely observed V segments, including chromosome 9 orphons, because counts were too low. Compared with equally common non-associated chains, HLA-associated TCR beta chains in a later analysis were more clonally expanded and had lower generation probabilities. A group of highly shared sequence variants was considered likely to be a technical artifact of the sequencing pipeline. CMV serostatus was the only immune exposure information available for the cohort. Specific HLA alleles were associated with 15,000 to 20,000 TCR beta sequences at a false discovery rate of 0.05 in a later analysis. In a later genetic analysis, a missense DCLRE1C variant was associated with V-gene and J-gene trimming of TCR beta chains, and the association was replicated in an independent cohort. The presence/absence analyses assumed that sequencing depth was roughly uniform across donors, and that assumption may not be true. HLA typing was unavailable for some donors at each locus, so association tests used only the typed subset. A few of the identified cytomegalovirus-associated TCR beta chains were confirmed in vitro to be specific for cytomegalovirus antigens. In an earlier analysis of roughly 500 of the donors, most TCR beta V segments appeared in productive rearrangements about 90% or about 30% of the time, broadly matching IMGT annotations. Across donors, most TCR sequences were observed very rarely, whereas some public TCRs were present in many individuals. Some IMGT-functional V segments, including TRBV6-2 and TRBV6-3, could not be told apart with the 87-base-pair reads, so those segments were excluded. The classifier was reported to diagnose cytomegalovirus status with high specificity and sensitivity in both the original and validation cohorts. In a later genetic analysis, fewer N-insertions in productive TCRs were reported among donors in an Asian-associated ancestry cluster than the approximately 670-donor mean. A further reported finding was that TCR beta sequences accurately predicted the HLA-A and HLA-B alleles for most subjects in the first cohort. According to a later analysis, TCR association rates differed among HLA loci, with DRB1 alleles showing the most associated TCRs and HLA-C alleles showing the fewest. In a later analysis, several top co-occurrence clusters were reported to appear linked to parvovirus B19, influenza, CMV and Epstein-Barr virus. In a later analysis, most CMV-associated TCR beta chains were found to appear HLA-restricted, with HLA associations seemingly driven largely by CMV exposure. Only TCR beta chains were sequenced in this cohort, and the absence of alpha or paired-chain data limited detectable features. The study listed 164 TCR beta chains as associated with cytomegalovirus.

The cohort consisted of 600 to 700 healthy bone marrow donors. At the time of sampling, every cohort member was nominally healthy, though immune exposures that went unrecorded were likely present. The donor was CMV seronegative and was included in the group of over 300 seronegative cohort members. Each donor provided a peripheral blood sample, and peripheral blood mononuclear cells were used for TCR beta sequencing. Genomic DNA extraction from the blood cell samples was performed with the Qiagen DNeasy Blood Extraction Kit. To note about this clone: No cognate antigen has been identified for it. There are no base qualities to consult, and no much larger clone falls within one base. Other DNA sequences from this sample encode an identical CDR3 as well.

The rearrangement joined TRBV10-3 to TRBJ2-3, and 9 bases in between align with TRBD2. The sequence was obtained from a woman aged 25 to 39 in good health and CMV-seronegative. The specimen sequenced was PBMCs. The nucleotide sequence is given as TGTGCCATCAGTGAGTTCGCGGGGGGGCCAGATACGCAGTATTTT. This gives the protein CAISEFAGGPDTQYF.